The clone carrying this T cell receptor beta chain was counted at least ten times. No antigen is known for it. TCRdb passed the RACE reads through MiXCR, listing each CDR3 protein once. The sample consists of 35,000 or so distinct CDR3 sequences, just under 6.5% of them appearing once. The CDR3 sequence is 15 residues long. The junction had 4 bases not matched to a gene; V was cut back by 1 base and J by 6 bases. In germline, CDR1 is SGHRS, CDR2 YFSETQ. Time point described: patch test 1, 2 weeks after DPC sensitization. The treatment denotes: therapeutic diphenylcyclopropenone sensitization with weekly scalp DPC. RNA extraction used unfractionated whole blood as the source of total RNA. This entry comes from a study of human T cells and chemical hapten exposure. Background on the study: Minor pooled library volume differences mainly drove per-sample TCR yield variation. Findings and caveats of the study: TCRs at high frequency, those above 1 in 1000, did not change with DPC sensitization.

This sequence was found in a woman in her 30s with alopecia areata. Some clones in this sample may be carry-over from other donors' samples. The V and J genes are TRBV5-1 and TRBJ2-1; 10 bases fit TRBD2. Here the sequenced sample was whole blood, taken in connection with sensitization to the hapten diphenylcyclopropenone (DPC). CDR3 region: CASSLWASGGNEQFF. The DNA of the CDR3 is TGCGCCAGCAGCTTGTGGGCTAGCGGGGGCAATGAGCAGTTCTTC.